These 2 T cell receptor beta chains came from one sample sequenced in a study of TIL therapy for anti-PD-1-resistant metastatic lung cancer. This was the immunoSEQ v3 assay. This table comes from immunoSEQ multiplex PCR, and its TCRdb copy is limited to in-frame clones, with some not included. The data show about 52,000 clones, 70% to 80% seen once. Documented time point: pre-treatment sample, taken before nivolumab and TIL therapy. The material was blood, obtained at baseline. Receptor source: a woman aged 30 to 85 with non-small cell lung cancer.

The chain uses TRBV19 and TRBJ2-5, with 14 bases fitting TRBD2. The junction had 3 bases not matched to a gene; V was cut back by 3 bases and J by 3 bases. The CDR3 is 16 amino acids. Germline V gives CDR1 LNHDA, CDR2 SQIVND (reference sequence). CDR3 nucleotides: TGTGCCAGTAGTATCGGACTAGCGGGGGGAAAAGAGACCCAGTACTTC. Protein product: CASSIGLAGGKETQYF.

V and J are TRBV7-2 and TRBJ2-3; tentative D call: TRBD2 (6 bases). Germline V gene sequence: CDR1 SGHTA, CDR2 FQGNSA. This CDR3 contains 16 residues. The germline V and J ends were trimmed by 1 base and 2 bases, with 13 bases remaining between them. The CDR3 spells CASSLERGGVTDTQYF. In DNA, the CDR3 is TGTGCCAGCAGCTTAGAGCGTGGCGGGGTCACAGATACGCAGTATTTT.